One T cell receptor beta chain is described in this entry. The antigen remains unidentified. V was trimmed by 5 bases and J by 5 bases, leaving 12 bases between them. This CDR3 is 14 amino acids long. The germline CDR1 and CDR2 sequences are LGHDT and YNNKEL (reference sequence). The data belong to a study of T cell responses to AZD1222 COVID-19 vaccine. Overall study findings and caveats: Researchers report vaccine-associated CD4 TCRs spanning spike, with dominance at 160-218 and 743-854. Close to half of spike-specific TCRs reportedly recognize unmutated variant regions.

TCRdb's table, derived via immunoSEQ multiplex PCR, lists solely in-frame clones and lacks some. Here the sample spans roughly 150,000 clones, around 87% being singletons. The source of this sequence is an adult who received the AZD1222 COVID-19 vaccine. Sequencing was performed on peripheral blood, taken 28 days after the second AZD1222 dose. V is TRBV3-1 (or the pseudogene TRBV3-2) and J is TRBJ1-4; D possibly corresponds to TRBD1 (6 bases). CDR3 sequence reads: CASSARTVNEKLFF. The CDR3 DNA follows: TGTGCCAGCAGCGCCCGGACAGTGAATGAAAAACTGTTTTTT.